Presented here are 7 T cell receptor beta chains from one specimen sequenced in a study of blood T cell repertoires in COVID-19. Produced via immunoSEQ multiplex PCR; TCRdb's table is partial and in-frame only. Of around 25,000 clones listed, around 81% were seen once; the top ten hold around two thirds. The sample consisted of peripheral blood. The receptor source for this set is a man aged 70 or older with acute or convalescent COVID-19.

The CDR3, as DNA: TGTGCCAGCAGTGGAGGGAATTATAATTCACCCCTCCACTTT. The encoded protein is CASSGGNYNSPLHF. The chain couples TRBV6-2 or TRBV6-3 to TRBJ1-6; D call uncertain. Trimming pared 5 bases from V and 4 bases from J, leaving 9 bases between. This CDR3 is 14 amino acids long. Per germline, CDR1 MNHEY and CDR2 SVGEGT.

The chain has TRBV7-8 and TRBJ2-7; TRBD2 agrees at 10 bases. Germline assignment: CDR1 SGHVS and CDR2 FQNEAQ. The V and J ends lost 4 bases and 2 bases, in that order; junction bases with no gene match: 11. The CDR3 length is 17 residues. This CDR3 is CASSSKALAGVAYEQYF. The DNA of the CDR3 is TGTGCCAGCAGCTCCAAAGCCCTAGCGGGGGTCGCCTACGAGCAGTACTTC.

This clone was recorded a few times. The chain has TRBV5-1 and TRBJ2-1, with D perhaps TRBD2 (5 bases). The CDR3 extends over 16 amino acids. Trimming cost V 4 bases and J 3 bases, with 17 bases left between them. Germline V gene sequence: CDR1 SGHRS, CDR2 YFSETQ. The chain's CDR3 is CASSTDPGRSYNEQFF. CDR3 DNA sequence: TGCGCCAGCAGCACGGACCCGGGGAGAAGCTACAATGAGCAGTTCTTC.

The chain is built from TRBV4-1 and TRBJ1-5, with a weak D call TRBD1 (5 bases). The length of the CDR3 is 15 residues. Trimming removed 0 bases from V and 6 bases from J, with 12 bases in between. The germline gives CDR1 MGHRA, CDR2 YSYEKL. CDR3 in DNA: TGCGCCAGCAGCCAAGAAAGCCAGGGCAGTCAGCCCCAGCATTTT. Its protein is CASSQESQGSQPQHF.

This rearrangement joins TRBV24-1 to TRBJ2-1, with D possibly TRBD2 on 5 matching bases. CDR3 size: 15 residues. Germline-derived CDR1 and CDR2 are KGHDR and SFDVKD. V was pared by 9 bases and J by 0 bases, with 14 bases between. CDR3 DNA: TGTGCCACCTCCCTGACGGGAAGCTCCTACAATGAGCAGTTCTTC. As protein: CATSLTGSSYNEQFF.

The chain is built from TRBV7-2 and TRBJ1-5; D is perhaps TRBD1 (5 bases). This CDR3 contains 15 residues. In germline, CDR1 is SGHTA, CDR2 FQGNSA. V gave up 5 bases and J gave up 4 bases, with 15 bases separating them. The DNA of the CDR3 is TGTGCCAGCAGCCCGGGGGGAGTCGGTAATCAGCCCCAGCATTTT. Protein product: CASSPGGVGNQPQHF.

The V gene is TRBV7-6, the J gene TRBJ1-2, with 8 bases aligning to TRBD1. With 5 bases clipped from V and 7 bases from J, the junction kept 9 bases outside the gene matches. Per the germline V gene, CDR1 is SGHVS and CDR2 is FNYEAQ. The CDR3 totals 14 residues. As DNA, the CDR3 is TGTGCCAGCAGCGGAAGTACAGGGGGTAGTGGCTACACCTTC. Amino acids: CASSGSTGGSGYTF. Based on the CDR3 plus reference TRBV7-6 and TRBJ1-2, the full variable domain is GAGVSQSPRYKVTKRGQDVALRCDPISGHVSLYWYRQALGQGPEFLTYFNYEAQQDKSGLPNDRFSAERPEGSISTLTIQRTEQRDSAMYRCASSGSTGGSGYTFGSGTRLTVV.